These 7 T cell receptor beta chains were all obtained from the same sample, sequenced in a study of molecular identifiers for immune sequencing clone quantification. One entry per CDR3 protein, called by TCRdb with MiXCR from the PCR reads. The sample yields roughly 100,000 distinct CDR3 sequences, 30% to 45% seen once. Sequencing was carried out using naive CD8+ T cells from blood, with Jurkat cell RNA spiked in. The subset is: FACS-sorted CD8+CD4-CCR7+CD45RA+ naive T cells. The receptors come from a human donor in good health. Some libraries in this study had Jurkat cell RNA spiked in.

The rearrangement links TRBV28 to TRBJ2-7; TRBD2 is a possible D gene (5 bases). Germline V lookup: CDR1 MDHEN, CDR2 SYDVKM. The CDR3 extends over 15 amino acids. Trimming left V 3 bases short and J 5 bases short, with 17 bases between. CDR3 bases: TGTGCCAGCAGTTTCGGGCGAATAGCGTTTAACGAGCAGTACTTC. Translated: CASSFGRIAFNEQYF. The full variable domain, its missing parts supplied by reference TRBV28 and TRBJ2-7, is DVKVTQSSRYLVKRTGEKVFLECVQDMDHENMFWYRQDPGLGLRLIYFSYDVKMKEKGDIPEGYSVSREKKERFSLILESASTNQTSMYLCASSFGRIAFNEQYFGPGTRLTVT.

With regard to this clonotype: One junction end disagrees with the germline gene, perhaps due to a read error. J is TRBJ2-3 and V is TRBV4-2; D not certain. The CDR3 is 15 residues long. Germline assignment: CDR1 LGHNA and CDR2 YNFKEQ. CDR3 in DNA: TGTGCCAGCAGCCAAGATGGCCGGCTCTGGGATACGCGGTATTTT. Translation: CASSQDGRLWDTRYF.

The count of this clonotype is one. A read error may account for a junction end that differs from germline. The chain links TRBV28 to TRBJ2-4; the D call may be TRBD1 or TRBD2 (5 bases each). CDR1 MDHEN and CDR2 SYDVKM come from the germline V gene. This CDR3 is 16 amino acids long. The CDR3 reads CASSTPRGESKNILYF. For the CDR3, the DNA is TGTGCCAGCAGTACCCCCCGGGGCGAGTCCAAAAACATTCTGTACTTC.

This chain uses TRBV27 with TRBJ2-7; D is possibly TRBD2 (5 bases). Germline loops: CDR1 MNHEY, CDR2 SMNVEV (reference sequence). The CDR3 runs 13 residues. V lost 3 bases, J lost 3 bases, and 9 bases lay in between. The CDR3 region is CASSFGVDYEQYF. The CDR3 DNA reads as TGTGCCAGCAGTTTCGGGGTAGACTACGAGCAGTACTTC.

To note about this clonotype: An end of the junction differs from the germline gene, which may be a read error. The genes are TRBV14 and TRBJ2-5, with D possibly matching TRBD1 (6 bases). The germline CDR1 and CDR2 sequences are SGHDN and FVKESK. CDR3 size: 16 residues. The CDR3 bases are TGTGCCAGCGGCCAACTTCCCCTAGGGGGCCAAGAGACCCAGTACTTC. Translating it yields CASGQLPLGGQETQYF. The variable domain in full, with the rest retrieved from reference TRBV14 and TRBJ2-5, is EAGVTQFPSHSVIEKGQTVTLRCDPISGHDNLYWYRRVMGKEIKFLLHFVKESKQDESGMPNNRFLAERTGGTYSTLKVQPAELEDSGVYFCASGQLPLGGQETQYFGPGTRLLVL.

This clonotype was observed at least ten times. This rearrangement joins TRBV7-2 to TRBJ2-3; TRBD2 matches at 8 bases. The germline CDR1 and CDR2 sequences are SGHTA and FQGNSA. The CDR3 sequence is 15 residues long. V gave up 2 bases and J gave up 4 bases; unmatched junction bases: 5. CDR3 coding DNA: TGTGCCAGCAGCTTAAGCGGGAGTTGGCCAGATACGCAGTATTTT. Its translation is CASSLSGSWPDTQYF.

About this clonotype: At one end the junction does not follow the germline gene, possibly because of a read error. The chain joins TRBV9 to TRBJ2-3, with 7 bases fitting TRBD2. The CDR3 contains 15 residues. Germline CDR1 is SGDLS and CDR2 is YYNGEE. CDR3 nucleotides: TGTTCCAGCAGCATGGGACTGACTAGCACAGCTACGCAGTATTTT. It translates to CSSSMGLTSTATQYF.